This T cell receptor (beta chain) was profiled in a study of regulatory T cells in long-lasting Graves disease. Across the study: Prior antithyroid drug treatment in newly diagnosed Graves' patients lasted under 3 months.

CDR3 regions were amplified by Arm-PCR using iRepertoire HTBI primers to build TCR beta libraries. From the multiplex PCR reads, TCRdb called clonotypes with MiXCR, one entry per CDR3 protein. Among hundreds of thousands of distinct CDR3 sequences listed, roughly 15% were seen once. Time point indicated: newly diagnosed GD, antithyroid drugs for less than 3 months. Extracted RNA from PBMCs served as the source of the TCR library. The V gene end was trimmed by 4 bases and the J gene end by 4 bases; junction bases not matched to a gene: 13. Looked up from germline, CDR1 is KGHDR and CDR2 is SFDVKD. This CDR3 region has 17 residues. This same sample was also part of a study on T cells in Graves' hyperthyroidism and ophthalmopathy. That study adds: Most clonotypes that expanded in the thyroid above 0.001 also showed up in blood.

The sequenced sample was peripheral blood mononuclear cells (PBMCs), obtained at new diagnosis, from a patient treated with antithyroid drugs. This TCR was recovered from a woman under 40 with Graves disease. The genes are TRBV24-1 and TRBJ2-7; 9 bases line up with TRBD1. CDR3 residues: CATSDLIPGQGRYEQYF. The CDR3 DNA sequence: TGTGCCACCAGTGACTTAATTCCGGGACAGGGTCGATACGAGCAGTACTTC.